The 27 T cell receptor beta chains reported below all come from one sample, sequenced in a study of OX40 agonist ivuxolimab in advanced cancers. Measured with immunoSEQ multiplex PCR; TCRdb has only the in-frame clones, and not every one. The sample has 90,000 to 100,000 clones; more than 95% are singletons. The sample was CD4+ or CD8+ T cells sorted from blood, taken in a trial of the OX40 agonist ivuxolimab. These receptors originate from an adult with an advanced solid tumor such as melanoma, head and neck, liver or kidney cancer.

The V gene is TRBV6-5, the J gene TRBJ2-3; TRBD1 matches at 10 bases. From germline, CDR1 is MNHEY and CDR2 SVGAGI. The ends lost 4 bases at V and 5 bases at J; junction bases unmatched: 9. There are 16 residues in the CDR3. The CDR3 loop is CASSFGTGEWKDTQYF. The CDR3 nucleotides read TGTGCCAGCAGTTTTGGGACAGGGGAATGGAAAGATACGCAGTATTTT.

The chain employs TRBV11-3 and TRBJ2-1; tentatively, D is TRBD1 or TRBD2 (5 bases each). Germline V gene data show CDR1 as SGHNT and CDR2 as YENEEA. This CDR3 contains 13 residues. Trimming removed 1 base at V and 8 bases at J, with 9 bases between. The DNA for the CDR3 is TGTGCCAGCAGCTTAGTACTAGGGGATGAGCAGTTCTTC. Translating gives CASSLVLGDEQFF. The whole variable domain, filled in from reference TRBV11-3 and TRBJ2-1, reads EAGVVQSPRYKIIEKKQPVAFWCNPISGHNTLYWYLQNLGQGPELLIRYENEEAVDDSQLPKDRFSAERLKGVDSTLKIQPAELGDSAVYLCASSLVLGDEQFFGPGTRLTVL.

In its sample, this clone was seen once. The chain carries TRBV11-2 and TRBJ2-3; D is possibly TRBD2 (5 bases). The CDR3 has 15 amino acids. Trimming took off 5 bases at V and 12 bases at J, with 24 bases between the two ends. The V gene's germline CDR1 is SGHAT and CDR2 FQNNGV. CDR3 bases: TGTGCCAGCAGCCAATCAACATTACGCGGGCCGGTTCAGTATTTT. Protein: CASSQSTLRGPVQYF.

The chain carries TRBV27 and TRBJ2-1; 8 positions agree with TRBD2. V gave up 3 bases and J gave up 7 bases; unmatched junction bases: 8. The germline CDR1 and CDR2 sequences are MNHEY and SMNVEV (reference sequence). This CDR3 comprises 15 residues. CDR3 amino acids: CASSFGPRGGNEQFF. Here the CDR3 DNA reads TGTGCCAGCAGTTTTGGGCCTCGGGGGGGAAATGAGCAGTTCTTC.

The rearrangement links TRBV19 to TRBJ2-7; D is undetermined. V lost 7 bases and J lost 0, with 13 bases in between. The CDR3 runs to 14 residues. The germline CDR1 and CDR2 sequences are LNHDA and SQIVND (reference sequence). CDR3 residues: CASTPAANSYEQYF. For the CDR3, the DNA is TGTGCCAGTACCCCAGCAGCTAACTCCTACGAGCAGTACTTC.

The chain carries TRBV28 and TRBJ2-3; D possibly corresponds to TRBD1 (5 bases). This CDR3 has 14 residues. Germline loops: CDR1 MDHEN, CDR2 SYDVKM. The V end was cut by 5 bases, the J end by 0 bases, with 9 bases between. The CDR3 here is CASSITGSTDTQYF. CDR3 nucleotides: TGTGCCAGCAGTATTACAGGTAGCACAGATACGCAGTATTTT.

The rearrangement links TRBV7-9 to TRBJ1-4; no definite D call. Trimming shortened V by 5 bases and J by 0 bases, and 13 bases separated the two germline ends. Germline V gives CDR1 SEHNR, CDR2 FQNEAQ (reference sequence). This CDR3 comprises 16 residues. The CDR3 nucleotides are TGTGCCAGCAGCCCAGAAACACAGACAACTAATGAAAAACTGTTTTTT. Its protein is CASSPETQTTNEKLFF.

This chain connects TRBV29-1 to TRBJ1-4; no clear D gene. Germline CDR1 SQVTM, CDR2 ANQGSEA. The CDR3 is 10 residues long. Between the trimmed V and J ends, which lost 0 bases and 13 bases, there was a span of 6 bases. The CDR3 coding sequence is TGCAGCGTTGAAGACAAAGGACTGTTTTTT. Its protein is CSVEDKGLFF.

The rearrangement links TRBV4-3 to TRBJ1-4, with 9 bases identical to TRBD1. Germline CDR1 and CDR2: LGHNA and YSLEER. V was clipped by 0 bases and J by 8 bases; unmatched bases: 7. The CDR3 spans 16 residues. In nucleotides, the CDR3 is TGCGCCAGCAGCCAAGAGTCGACAGGGGGTTACGAAAAACTGTTTTTT. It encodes CASSQESTGGYEKLFF.

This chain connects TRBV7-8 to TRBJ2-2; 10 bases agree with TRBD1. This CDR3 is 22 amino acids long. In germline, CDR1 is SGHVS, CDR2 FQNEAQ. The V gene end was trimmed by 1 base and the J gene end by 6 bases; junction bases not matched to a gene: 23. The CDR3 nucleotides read TGTGCCAGCAGCTTAGAGATCACGAGACAGGGGGCGCGGGAGGTTGGTCCCGGGGAGCTGTTTTTT. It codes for CASSLEITRQGAREVGPGELFF.

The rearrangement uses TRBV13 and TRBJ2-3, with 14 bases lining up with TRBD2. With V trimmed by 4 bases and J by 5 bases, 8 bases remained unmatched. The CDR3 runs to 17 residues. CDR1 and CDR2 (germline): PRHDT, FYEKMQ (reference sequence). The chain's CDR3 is CASSSRTSGGQRDTQYF. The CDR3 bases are TGTGCCAGCAGCTCACGGACTAGCGGGGGGCAGCGAGATACGCAGTATTTT.

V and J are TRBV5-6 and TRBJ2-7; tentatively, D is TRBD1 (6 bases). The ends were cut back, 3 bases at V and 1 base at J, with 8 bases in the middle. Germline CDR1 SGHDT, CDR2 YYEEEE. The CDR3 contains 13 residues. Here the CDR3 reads CASSYGQSYEQYF. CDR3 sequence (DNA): TGTGCCAGCAGCTACGGACAGTCCTACGAGCAGTACTTC.

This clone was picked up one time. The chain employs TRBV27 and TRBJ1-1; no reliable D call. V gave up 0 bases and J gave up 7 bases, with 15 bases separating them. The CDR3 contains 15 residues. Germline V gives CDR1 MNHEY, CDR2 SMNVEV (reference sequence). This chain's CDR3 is CASSLSWGAVGEAFF. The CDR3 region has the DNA TGTGCCAGCAGTTTATCTTGGGGAGCGGTTGGTGAAGCTTTCTTT.

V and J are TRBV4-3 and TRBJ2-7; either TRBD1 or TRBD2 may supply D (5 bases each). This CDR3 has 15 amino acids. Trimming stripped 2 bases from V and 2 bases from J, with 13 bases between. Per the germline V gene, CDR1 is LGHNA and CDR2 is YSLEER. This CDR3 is CASSQNRDGPYEQYF. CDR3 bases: TGCGCCAGCAGCCAAAACCGGGACGGCCCCTACGAGCAGTACTTC.

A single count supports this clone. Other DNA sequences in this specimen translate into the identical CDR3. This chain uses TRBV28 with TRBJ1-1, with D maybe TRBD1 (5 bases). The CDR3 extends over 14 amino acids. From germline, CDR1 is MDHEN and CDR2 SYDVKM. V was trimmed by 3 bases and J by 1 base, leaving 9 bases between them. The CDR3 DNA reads TGTGCCAGCAGTTTGGGGCAGACGAACACTGAAGCTTTCTTT. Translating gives CASSLGQTNTEAFF.

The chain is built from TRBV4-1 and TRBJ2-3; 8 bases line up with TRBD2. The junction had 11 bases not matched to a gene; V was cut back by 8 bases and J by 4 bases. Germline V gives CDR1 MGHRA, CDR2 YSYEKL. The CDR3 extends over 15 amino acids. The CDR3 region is CASSRVSGVADTQYF. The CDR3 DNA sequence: TGCGCCAGCTCCCGGGTTAGCGGGGTCGCAGATACGCAGTATTTT.

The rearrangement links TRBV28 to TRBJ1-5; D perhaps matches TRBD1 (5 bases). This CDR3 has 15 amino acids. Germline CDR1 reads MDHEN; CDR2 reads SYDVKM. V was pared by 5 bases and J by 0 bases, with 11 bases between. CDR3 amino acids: CASSRGYLSNQPQHF. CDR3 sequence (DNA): TGTGCCAGCAGTCGGGGGTACCTTAGCAATCAGCCCCAGCATTTT.

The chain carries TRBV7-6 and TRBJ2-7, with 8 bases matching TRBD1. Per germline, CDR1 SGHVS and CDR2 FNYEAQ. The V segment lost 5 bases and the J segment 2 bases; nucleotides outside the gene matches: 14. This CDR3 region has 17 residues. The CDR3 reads CASSLLRTTGATYEQYF. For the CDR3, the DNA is TGTGCCAGCAGCCTTCTAAGAACGACAGGGGCGACCTACGAGCAGTACTTC. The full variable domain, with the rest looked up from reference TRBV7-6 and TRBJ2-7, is GAGVSQSPRYKVTKRGQDVALRCDPISGHVSLYWYRQALGQGPEFLTYFNYEAQQDKSGLPNDRFSAERPEGSISTLTIQRTEQRDSAMYRCASSLLRTTGATYEQYFGPGTRLTVT.

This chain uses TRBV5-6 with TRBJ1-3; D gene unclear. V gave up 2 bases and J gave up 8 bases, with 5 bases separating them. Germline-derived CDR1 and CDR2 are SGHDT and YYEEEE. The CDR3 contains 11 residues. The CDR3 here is CASSFLDTIYF. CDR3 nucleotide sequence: TGTGCCAGCAGCTTCTTGGACACCATATATTTT.

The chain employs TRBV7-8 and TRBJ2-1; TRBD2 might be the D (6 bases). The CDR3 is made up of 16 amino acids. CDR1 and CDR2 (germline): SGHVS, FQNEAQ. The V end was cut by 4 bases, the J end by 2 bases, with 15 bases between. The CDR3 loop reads CASSYLGSGTYNEQFF. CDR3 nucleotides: TGTGCCAGCAGCTACCTCGGGAGTGGGACCTACAATGAGCAGTTCTTC.

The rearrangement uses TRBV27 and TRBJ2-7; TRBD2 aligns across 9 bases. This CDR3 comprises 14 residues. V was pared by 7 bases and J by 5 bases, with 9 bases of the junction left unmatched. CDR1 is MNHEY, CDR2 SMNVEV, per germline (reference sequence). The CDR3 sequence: CASNPGLAGNEQYF. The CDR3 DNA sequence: TGTGCCAGCAACCCGGGGCTAGCGGGAAACGAGCAGTACTTC.

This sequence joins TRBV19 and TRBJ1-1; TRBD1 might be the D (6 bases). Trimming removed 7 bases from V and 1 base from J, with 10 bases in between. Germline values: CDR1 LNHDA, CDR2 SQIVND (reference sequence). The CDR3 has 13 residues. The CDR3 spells CASTLGGNTEAFF. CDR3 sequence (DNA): TGTGCCAGTACCTTAGGGGGGAACACTGAAGCTTTCTTT. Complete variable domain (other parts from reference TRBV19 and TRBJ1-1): DGGITQSPKYLFRKEGQNVTLSCEQNLNHDAMYWYRQDPGQGLRLIYYSQIVNDFQKGDIAEGYSVSREKKESFPLTVTSAQKNPTAFYLCASTLGGNTEAFFGQGTRLTVV.

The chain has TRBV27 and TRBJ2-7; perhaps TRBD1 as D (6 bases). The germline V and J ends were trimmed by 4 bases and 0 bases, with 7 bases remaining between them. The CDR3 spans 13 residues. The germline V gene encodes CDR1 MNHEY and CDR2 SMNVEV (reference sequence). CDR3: CASSWTDSYEQYF. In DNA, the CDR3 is TGTGCCAGCAGTTGGACAGACTCCTACGAGCAGTACTTC.

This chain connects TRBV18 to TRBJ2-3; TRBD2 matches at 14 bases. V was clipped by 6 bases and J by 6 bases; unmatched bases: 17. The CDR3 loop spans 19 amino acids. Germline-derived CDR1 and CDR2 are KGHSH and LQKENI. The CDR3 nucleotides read TGTGCCAGCTCTCTCCCGGGGACTAGCGGGAGCCCCCCCTGGGATACGCAGTATTTT. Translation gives CASSLPGTSGSPPWDTQYF.

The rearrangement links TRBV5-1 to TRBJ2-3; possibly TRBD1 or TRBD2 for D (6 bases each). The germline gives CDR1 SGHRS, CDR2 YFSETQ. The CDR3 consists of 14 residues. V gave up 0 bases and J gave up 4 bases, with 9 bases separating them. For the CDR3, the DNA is TGCGCCAGCAGCTTGGAGGAGGGGGCAGATACGCAGTATTTT. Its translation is CASSLEEGADTQYF.

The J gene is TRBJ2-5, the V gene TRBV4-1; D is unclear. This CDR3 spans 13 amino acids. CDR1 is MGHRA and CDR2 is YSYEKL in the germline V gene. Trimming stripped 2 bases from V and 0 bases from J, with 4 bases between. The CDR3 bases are TGCGCCAGCAGCCAAATTAACCAAGAGACCCAGTACTTC. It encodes CASSQINQETQYF.

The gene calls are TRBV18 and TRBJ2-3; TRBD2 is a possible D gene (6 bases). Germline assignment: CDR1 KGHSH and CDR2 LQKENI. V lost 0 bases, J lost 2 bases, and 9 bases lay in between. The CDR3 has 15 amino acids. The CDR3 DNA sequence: TGTGCCAGCTCACCACCGGAGGGCCCCACAGATACGCAGTATTTT. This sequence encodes CASSPPEGPTDTQYF. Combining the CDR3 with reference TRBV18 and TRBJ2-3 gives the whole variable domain NAGVMQNPRHLVRRRGQEARLRCSPMKGHSHVYWYRQLPEEGLKFMVYLQKENIIDESGMPKERFSAEFPKEGPSILRIQQVVRGDSAAYFCASSPPEGPTDTQYFGPGTRLTVL.